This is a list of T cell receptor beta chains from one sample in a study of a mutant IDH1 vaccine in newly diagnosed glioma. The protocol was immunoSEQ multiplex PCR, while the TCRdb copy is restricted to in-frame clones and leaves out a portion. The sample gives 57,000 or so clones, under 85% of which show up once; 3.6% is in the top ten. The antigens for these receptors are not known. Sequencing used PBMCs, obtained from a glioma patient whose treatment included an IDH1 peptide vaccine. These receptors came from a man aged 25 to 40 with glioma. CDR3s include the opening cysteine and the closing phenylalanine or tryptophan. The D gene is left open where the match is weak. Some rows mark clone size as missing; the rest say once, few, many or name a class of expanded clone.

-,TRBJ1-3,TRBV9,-,TGTGCCAGCAGCGTACGGGGGCTCTCTGGAAACACCATATATTTT,CASSVRGLSGNTIYF
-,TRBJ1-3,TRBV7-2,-,TGTGCCAGCAGCTTAGCTCAGGGAGCAAACACCATATATTTT,CASSLAQGANTIYF
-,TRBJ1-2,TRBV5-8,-,TGTGCCAGCAGCCCCATCGAGGGGCGTCTCTATGGCTACACCTTC,CASSPIEGRLYGYTF
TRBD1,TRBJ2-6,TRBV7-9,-,TGTGCCAGCAGCTGGCAGGGGGCCGGGGCCAACGTCCTGACTTTC,CASSWQGAGANVLTF
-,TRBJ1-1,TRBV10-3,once,TGTGCCATCAGTTCCCTGGGACTGAGGGCTGAAGCTTTCTTT,CAISSLGLRAEAFF
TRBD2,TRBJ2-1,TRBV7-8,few,TGTGCCAGCAGCCCCCGGGGGGGCCTGGAATTTAATGAGCAGTTCTTC,CASSPRGGLEFNEQFF
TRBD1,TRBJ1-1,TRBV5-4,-,TGTGCCAGCAGTCGGACAGGCATGAACACTGAAGCTTTCTTT,CASSRTGMNTEAFF
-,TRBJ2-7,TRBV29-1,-,TGCAGCGTGTTGACCAGGGGACGGGACTACGAGCAGTACTTC,CSVLTRGRDYEQYF
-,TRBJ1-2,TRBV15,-,TGTGCCACCAGCAGAGGAGACCAGGACTTCTATGGCTACACCTTC,CATSRGDQDFYGYTF
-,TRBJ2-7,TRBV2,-,TGTGCCAGCACTGAGGGGGGAGAGCGGAGCGAGCAGTACTTC,CASTEGGERSEQYF
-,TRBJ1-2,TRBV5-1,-,TGCGCCAGCAGCCTCGGGGGAAAGTATGGCTACACCTTC,CASSLGGKYGYTF
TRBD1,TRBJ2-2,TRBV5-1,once,TGCGCCAGCAGCTTGGCCATGGGACAGGGGTCCACCGGGGAGCTGTTTTTT,CASSLAMGQGSTGELFF
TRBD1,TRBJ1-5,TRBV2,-,TGTGCCAGCAGTTTCGACAGGGATCAGCCCCAGCATTTT,CASSFDRDQPQHF
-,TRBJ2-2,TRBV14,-,TGTGCCAGCAGCCAAGATCGAACAGCCAACACCGGGGAGCTGTTTTTT,CASSQDRTANTGELFF
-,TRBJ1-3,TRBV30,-,TGTGCCTGGAGTGTACTTTTCTCTGGAAACACCATATATTTT,CAWSVLFSGNTIYF
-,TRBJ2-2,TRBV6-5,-,TGTGCCAGCAGTTACCTCTTCGGGGAGCTGTTTTTT,CASSYLFGELFF
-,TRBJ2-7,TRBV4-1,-,TGCGCCAGCAGCCAGAAGACAGGATACGCCTACGAGCAGTACTTC,CASSQKTGYAYEQYF
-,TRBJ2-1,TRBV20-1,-,TGCAGTGCTAGCTACTATGAGCAGTTCTTC,CSASYYEQFF
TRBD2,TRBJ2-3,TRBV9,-,TGTGCCAGCAGCCTCGGGGGGTATAGCACAGATACGCAGTATTTT,CASSLGGYSTDTQYF
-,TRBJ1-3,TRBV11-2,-,TGTGCCAGCAGAGACGTGGGCGTCGAAGGAAGGGACACCATATATTTT,CASRDVGVEGRDTIYF
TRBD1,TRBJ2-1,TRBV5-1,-,TGCGCCAGCAGCGCAGGGACAGGGGATATTAATGAGCAGTTCTTC,CASSAGTGDINEQFF
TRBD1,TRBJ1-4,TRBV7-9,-,TGTGCCAGCAGCCGGGGACAGGGTAATGAAAAACTGTTTTTT,CASSRGQGNEKLFF
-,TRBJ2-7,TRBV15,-,TGTGCCACCAGCAGAGATCTATTAATCCGGGACGGCTACGAGGAGCAGTACTTC,CATSRDLLIRDGYEEQYF
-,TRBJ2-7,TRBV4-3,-,TGCGCCGGCAGCCAAGATTTGGAAAGGGCCTACAAGCAGTACTTC,CAGSQDLERAYKQYF
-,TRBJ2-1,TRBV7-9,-,TGTGCCAGCAGCGGCTCGACAGATTACTCGTACAATGAGCAGTTCTTC,CASSGSTDYSYNEQFF
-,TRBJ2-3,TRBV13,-,TGTGCCAGCACTAACAGGGACGGGAGCACAGATACGCAGTATTTT,CASTNRDGSTDTQYF
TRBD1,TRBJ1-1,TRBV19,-,TGTGCCACCGCAGGGGGTTGGGGAGCTTTCTTT,CATAGGWGAFF
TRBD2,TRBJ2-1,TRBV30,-,TGTGCCTGGAGTCGACTAGCGGGAGGGCCTAGTGAGCAGTTCTTC,CAWSRLAGGPSEQFF
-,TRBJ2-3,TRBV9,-,TGTGCCAGCAGCGTAGGGGGGCAAGATACGCAGTATTTT,CASSVGGQDTQYF
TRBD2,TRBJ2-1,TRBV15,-,TGTGCCACCAGCAGATCATCGCCCGGGACTAGGGGGGGAAAGCAGTTCTTC,CATSRSSPGTRGGKQFF
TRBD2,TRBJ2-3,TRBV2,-,TGTGCCAGCACTGAGGGACTAGCGGGCACAGATACGCAGTATTTT,CASTEGLAGTDTQYF
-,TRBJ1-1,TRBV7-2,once,TGTGCCAGCAGCTTAGGAGACAGTAAGAACACTGAAGCCTTCTTT,CASSLGDSKNTEAFF
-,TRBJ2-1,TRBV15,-,TGTGCCACCAGTACCCGCCTAGACAATGAGCAGTTCTTC,CATSTRLDNEQFF